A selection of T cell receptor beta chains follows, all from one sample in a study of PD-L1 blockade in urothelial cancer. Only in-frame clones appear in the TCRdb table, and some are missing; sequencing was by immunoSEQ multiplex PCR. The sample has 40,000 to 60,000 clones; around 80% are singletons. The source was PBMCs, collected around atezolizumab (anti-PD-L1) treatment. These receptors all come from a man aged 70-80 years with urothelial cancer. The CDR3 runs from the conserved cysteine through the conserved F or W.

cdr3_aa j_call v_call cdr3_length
CASRSTDRATYEQYF TRBJ2-7 TRBV6-5 15
CSDRQESYGYTF TRBJ1-2 TRBV29-1 12
CASRLEVSKTRELFF TRBJ2-2 TRBV2 15
CASSLGANSNVLTF TRBJ2-6 TRBV11-3 14
CASSPKGAGTNEKLFF TRBJ1-4 TRBV7-9 16
CASSPSSEQYSNQPQHF TRBJ1-5 TRBV18 17
CASAEGTGPGFPQHF TRBJ1-5 TRBV5-1 15
CASSFLRQLNEKLFF TRBJ1-4 TRBV28 15
CASSVPSTDTQYF TRBJ2-3 TRBV9 13
CASSVITWGGQPQHF TRBJ1-5 TRBV19 15
CASSELGTVGYTF TRBJ1-2 TRBV6-1 13
CASSLGLAGGPQYF TRBJ2-7 TRBV9 14
CASTPSGRTDTQYF TRBJ2-3 TRBV10-2 14
CASSLGQGARETQYF TRBJ2-5 TRBV19 15
CASSFRPGKAEQFF TRBJ2-1 TRBV28 14
CASSIGLGQGEETQYF TRBJ2-5 TRBV19 16
CASSLGAGGRDEQFF TRBJ2-1 TRBV5-1 15
CASSPLDRATFAFF TRBJ1-1 TRBV27 14
CAWFNLEREAGETQYF TRBJ2-5 TRBV30 16
CASSSGGTANTGELFF TRBJ2-2 TRBV7-2 16
CASSSGRIYEQYF TRBJ2-7 TRBV7-9 13
CASSLRPQDMNTEAFF TRBJ1-1 TRBV7-9 16
CASSSAGTDTQYF TRBJ2-3 TRBV11-2 13
CASSQDGGAGNTIYF TRBJ1-3 TRBV4-2 15
CASSGQGVKTQYF TRBJ2-5 TRBV18 13
CASSQGWAIQETQYF TRBJ2-5 TRBV14 15
CASSPDPGGARTDTQYF TRBJ2-3 TRBV4-1 17
CASSESGDQENEQFF TRBJ2-1 TRBV25-1 15
CASSPREQETQYF TRBJ2-5 TRBV18 13
CASSLPTGGGYEQYF TRBJ2-7 TRBV7-9 15
CASRQKTGNQPQHF TRBJ1-5 TRBV19 14
CASRGIQGNSNQPQHF TRBJ1-5 TRBV27 16
CASSLGYGGQGEKLFF TRBJ1-4 TRBV5-1 16
CASSLQGGMNTEAFF TRBJ1-1 TRBV5-4 15
CASSRIDPTGDTAYTF TRBJ1-2 TRBV19 16
CGSGTSGSGELFF TRBJ2-2 TRBV28 13
CASSQGTEQYF TRBJ2-7 TRBV5-1 11
CASSFSVAGENNEQFF TRBJ2-1 TRBV11-2 16
CASSGGAGTSEQYF TRBJ2-7 TRBV7-8 14
CASSSLQGSYNEQFF TRBJ2-1 TRBV5-1 15
CASSLGDREQETQYF TRBJ2-5 TRBV7-9 15
CASSVLTGGGTDTQYF TRBJ2-3 TRBV28 16
CAWNGGTAYEQYF TRBJ2-7 TRBV30 13
CASSVRQGAGELFF TRBJ2-2 TRBV5-1 14
CASSSGTGIRLDGYEQYF TRBJ2-7 TRBV5-4 18
CSVGGLLNTEAFF TRBJ1-1 TRBV29-1 13
CASSALCLRQSRANVLTF TRBJ2-6 TRBV6-9 18
CSVQLGDSYEQYF TRBJ2-7 TRBV29-1 13
CSAREGDRENF TRBJ1-2 TRBV20-1 11
CASSLDYKTSSYEQYF TRBJ2-7 TRBV27 16
CASSLKRELADTQYF TRBJ2-3 TRBV7-8 15
CASSPLRQGSYF TRBJ2-3 TRBV6-6 12
CASSLDGGGQPQHF TRBJ1-5 TRBV5-6 14
CAISDGTGGNTQYF TRBJ2-3 TRBV10-3 14